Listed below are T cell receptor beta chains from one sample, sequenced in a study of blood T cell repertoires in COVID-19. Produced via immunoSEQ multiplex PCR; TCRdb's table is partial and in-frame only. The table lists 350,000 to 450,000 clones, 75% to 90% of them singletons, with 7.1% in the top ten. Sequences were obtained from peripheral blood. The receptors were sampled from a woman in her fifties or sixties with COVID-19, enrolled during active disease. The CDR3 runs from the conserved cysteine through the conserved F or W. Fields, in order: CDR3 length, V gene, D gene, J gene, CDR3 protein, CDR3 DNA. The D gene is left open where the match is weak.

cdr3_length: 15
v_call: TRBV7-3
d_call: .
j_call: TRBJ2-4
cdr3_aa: CASSTRRVTKNIQYF
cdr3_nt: TGTGCCAGCAGCACCCGACGGGTTACCAAAAACATTCAGTACTTC

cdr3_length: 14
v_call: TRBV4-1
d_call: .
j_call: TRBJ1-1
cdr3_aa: CASSQSDWNTEAFF
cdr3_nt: TGCGCCAGCAGCCAGTCCGACTGGAACACTGAAGCTTTCTTT

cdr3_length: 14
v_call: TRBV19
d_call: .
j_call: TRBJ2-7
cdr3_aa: CASSRDLESYEQYF
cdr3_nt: TGTGCCAGTAGCCGGGACTTAGAATCCTACGAGCAGTACTTC

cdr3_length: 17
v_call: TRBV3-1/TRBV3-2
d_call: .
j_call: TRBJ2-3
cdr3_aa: CASSRQLTGGSTDTQYF
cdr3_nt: TGTGCCAGCAGCCGCCAGTTGACGGGGGGCAGCACAGATACGCAGTATTTT

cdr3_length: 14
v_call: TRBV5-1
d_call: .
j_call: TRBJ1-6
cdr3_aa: CASSLGVVDSPLHF
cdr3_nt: TGCGCCAGCAGCTTGGGTGTAGTCGATTCACCCCTCCACTTT

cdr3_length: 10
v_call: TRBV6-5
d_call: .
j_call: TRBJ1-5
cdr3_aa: CASTNQPQHF
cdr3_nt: TGTGCCAGCACGAATCAGCCCCAGCATTTT

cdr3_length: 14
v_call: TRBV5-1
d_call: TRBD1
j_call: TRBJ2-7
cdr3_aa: CASSLDRGEYEQYF
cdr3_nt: TGCGCCAGCAGCTTGGACAGGGGGGAATACGAGCAGTACTTC

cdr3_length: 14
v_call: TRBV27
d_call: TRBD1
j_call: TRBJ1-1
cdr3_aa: CASRMTGRNTEAFF
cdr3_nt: TGTGCCAGCAGGATGACAGGGAGGAACACTGAAGCTTTCTTT

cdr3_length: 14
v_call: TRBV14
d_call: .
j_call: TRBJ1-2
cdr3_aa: CASSPGQLDYGYTF
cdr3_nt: TGTGCCAGCAGCCCCGGACAGCTCGACTATGGCTACACCTTC

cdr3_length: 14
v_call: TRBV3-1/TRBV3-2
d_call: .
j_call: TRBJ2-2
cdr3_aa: CASSQGKLTGELFF
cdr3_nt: TGTGCCAGCAGCCAAGGAAAGCTCACCGGGGAGCTGTTTTTT

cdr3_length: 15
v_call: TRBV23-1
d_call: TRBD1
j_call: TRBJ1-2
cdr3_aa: CASSQKDRDGYGYTF
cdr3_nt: TGCGCCAGCAGTCAAAAAGACAGGGATGGCTATGGCTACACCTTC